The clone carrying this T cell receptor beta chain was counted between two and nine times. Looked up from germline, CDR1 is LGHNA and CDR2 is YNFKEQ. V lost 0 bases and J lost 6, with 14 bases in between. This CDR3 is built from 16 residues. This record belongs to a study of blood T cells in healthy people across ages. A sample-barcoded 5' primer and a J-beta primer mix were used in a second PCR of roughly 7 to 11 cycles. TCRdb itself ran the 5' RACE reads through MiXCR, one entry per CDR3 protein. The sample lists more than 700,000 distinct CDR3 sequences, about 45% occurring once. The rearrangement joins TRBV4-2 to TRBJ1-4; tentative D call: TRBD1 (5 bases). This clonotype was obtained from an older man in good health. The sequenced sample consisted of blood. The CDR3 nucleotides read TGTGCCAGCAGCCAAGAAGGAGGGGAAAAGGATGAAAAACTGTTTTTT. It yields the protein CASSQEGGEKDEKLFF.